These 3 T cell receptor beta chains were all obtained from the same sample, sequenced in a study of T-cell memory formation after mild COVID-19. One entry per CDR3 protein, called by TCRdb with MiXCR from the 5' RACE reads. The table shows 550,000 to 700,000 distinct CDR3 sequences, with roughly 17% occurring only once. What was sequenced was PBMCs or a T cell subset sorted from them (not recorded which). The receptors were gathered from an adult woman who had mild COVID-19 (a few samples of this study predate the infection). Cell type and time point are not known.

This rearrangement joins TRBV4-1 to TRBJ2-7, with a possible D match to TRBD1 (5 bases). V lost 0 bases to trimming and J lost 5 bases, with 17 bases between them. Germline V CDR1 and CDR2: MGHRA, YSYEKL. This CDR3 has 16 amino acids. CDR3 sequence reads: CASSQDRRGARNEQYF. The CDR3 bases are TGCGCCAGCAGCCAAGATCGTAGGGGCGCGAGAAACGAGCAGTACTTC.

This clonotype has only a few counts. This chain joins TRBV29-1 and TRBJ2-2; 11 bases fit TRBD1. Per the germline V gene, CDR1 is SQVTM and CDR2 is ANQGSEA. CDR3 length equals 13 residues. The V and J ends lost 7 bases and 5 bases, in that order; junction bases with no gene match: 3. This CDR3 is CSAGQGATGELFF. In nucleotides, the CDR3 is TGCAGCGCAGGACAGGGGGCGACCGGGGAGCTGTTTTTT.

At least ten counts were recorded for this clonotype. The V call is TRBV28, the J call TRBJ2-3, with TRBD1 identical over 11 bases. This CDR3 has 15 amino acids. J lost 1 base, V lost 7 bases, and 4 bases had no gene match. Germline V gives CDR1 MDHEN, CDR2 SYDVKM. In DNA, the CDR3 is TGTGCCAGCATCATGGACAGGGGGCGCACAGATACGCAGTATTTT. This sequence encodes CASIMDRGRTDTQYF.